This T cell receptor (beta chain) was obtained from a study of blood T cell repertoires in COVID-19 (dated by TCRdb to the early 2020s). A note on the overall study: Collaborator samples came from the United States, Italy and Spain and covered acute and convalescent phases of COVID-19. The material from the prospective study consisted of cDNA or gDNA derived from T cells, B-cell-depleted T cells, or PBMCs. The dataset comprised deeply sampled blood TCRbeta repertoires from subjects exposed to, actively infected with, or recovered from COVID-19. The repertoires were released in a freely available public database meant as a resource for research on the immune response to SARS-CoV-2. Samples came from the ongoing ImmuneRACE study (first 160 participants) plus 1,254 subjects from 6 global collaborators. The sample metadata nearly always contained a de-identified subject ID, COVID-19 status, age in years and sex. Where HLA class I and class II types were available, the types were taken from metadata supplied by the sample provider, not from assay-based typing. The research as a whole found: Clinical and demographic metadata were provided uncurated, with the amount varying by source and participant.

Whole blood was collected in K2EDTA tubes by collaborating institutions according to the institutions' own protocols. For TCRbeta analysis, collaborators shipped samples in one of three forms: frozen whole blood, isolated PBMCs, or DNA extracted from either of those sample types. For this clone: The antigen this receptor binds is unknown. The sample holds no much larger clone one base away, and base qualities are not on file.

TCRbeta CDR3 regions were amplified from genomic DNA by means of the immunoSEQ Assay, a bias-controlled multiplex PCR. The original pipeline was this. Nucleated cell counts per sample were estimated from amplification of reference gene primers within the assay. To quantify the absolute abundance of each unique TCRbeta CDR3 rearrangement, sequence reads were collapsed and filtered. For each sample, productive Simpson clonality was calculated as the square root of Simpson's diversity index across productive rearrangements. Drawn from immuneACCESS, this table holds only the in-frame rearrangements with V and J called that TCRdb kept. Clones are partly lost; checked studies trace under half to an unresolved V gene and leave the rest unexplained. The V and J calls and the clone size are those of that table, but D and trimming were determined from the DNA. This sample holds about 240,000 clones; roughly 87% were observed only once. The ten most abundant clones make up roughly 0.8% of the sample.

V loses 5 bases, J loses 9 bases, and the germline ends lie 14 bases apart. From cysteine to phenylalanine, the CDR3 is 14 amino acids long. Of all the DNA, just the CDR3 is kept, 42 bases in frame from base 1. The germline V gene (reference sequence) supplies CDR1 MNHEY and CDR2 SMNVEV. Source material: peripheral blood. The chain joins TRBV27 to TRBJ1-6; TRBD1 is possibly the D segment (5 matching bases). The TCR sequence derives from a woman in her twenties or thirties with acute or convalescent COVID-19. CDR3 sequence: CASSLRGFGSPLHF. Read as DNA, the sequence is TGTGCCAGCAGTCTCCGGGGGTTCGGTTCACCCCTCCACTTT.